The next 20 T cell receptor beta chains were all read from a single sample in a study of human T cells and chemical hapten exposure. Using its own MiXCR run on the RACE reads, TCRdb lists one record per CDR3 protein. The sample lists 180,000 or so distinct CDR3 sequences; 13% to 15% were seen once. Documented time point: patch test 1, 2 weeks after DPC sensitization. Stated treatment: therapeutic diphenylcyclopropenone sensitization with weekly scalp DPC. The sequenced sample was whole blood, obtained in connection with sensitization to the hapten diphenylcyclopropenone (DPC). These receptors originate from a woman aged 25 to 39 with alopecia areata. Some clones in this sample may be carry-over from other donors' samples.

This clonotype was picked up a small number of times. The J gene is TRBJ1-4, the V gene TRBV28, with D possibly matching TRBD1 (6 bases). V lost 7 bases and J lost 7, with 16 bases in between. Germline V CDR1 and CDR2: MDHEN, SYDVKM. There are 14 residues in the CDR3. CDR3 amino acids: CASNNREGSEKLFF. In DNA form, the CDR3 reads TGTGCCAGCAACAACAGGGAGGGGAGTGAAAAACTGTTTTTT.

This chain connects TRBV7-9 to TRBJ2-1; TRBD2 aligns across 7 bases. Germline V gives CDR1 SEHNR, CDR2 FQNEAQ (reference sequence). The CDR3 runs to 15 residues. J was trimmed by 6 bases and V by 3 bases; bases with no gene match: 8. In DNA form, the CDR3 reads TGTGCCAGCAGCTTGGCGGGAGAGTGGGGCAATGAGCAGTTCTTC. As protein: CASSLAGEWGNEQFF. Full variable domain (outside the CDR3, taken from reference TRBV7-9 and TRBJ2-1): DTGVSQNPRHKITKRGQNVTFRCDPISEHNRLYWYRQTLGQGPEFLTYFQNEAQLEKSRLLSDRFSAERPKGSFSTLEIQRTEQGDSAMYLCASSLAGEWGNEQFFGPGTRLTVL.

The gene calls are TRBV5-1 and TRBJ2-1; 11 bases match TRBD2. The V gene end was trimmed by 4 bases and the J gene end by 7 bases; junction bases not matched to a gene: 7. The CDR3 is 15 amino acids. Germline V gives CDR1 SGHRS, CDR2 YFSETQ. Here the CDR3 reads CASSNSGTSGNEQFF. The CDR3 DNA follows: TGCGCCAGCAGCAATTCCGGGACTAGCGGTAATGAGCAGTTCTTC.

In its sample, this clonotype was seen a few times. V and J are TRBV29-1 and TRBJ2-5, with a weak D call TRBD1 (5 bases). The V and J ends lost 8 bases and 2 bases respectively, with 12 bases between them. The CDR3 totals 12 residues. Germline V gene lookup returns CDR1 SQVTM and CDR2 ANQGSEA. The CDR3 sequence: CSYSTVQETQYF. The DNA for the CDR3 is TGCAGCTATTCGACAGTACAAGAGACCCAGTACTTC.

This clonotype was seen repeatedly, ten times or more. This rearrangement joins TRBV5-1 to TRBJ2-5; TRBD2 matches at 8 bases. Looked up from germline, CDR1 is SGHRS and CDR2 is YFSETQ. V lost 1 base and J lost 5; bases outside the gene matches: 7. This CDR3 comprises 15 residues. This chain's CDR3 is CASSLQRGPSETQYF. The CDR3 DNA is TGCGCCAGCAGCTTGCAGCGGGGGCCCTCGGAGACCCAGTACTTC.

This clonotype was detected a few times. The V call is TRBV28, the J call TRBJ2-7; no definite D call. The V end lost 2 bases, the J end lost 7 bases, and 9 bases lay between the germline ends. The germline V gene encodes CDR1 MDHEN and CDR2 SYDVKM. The CDR3 contains 12 residues. The CDR3 DNA sequence: TGTGCCAGCAGTTTACTTCTGGGGGAGCAGTACTTC. Residues: CASSLLLGEQYF.

The table lists this clonotype with many counts. The chain has TRBV7-9 and TRBJ1-6; D gene uncertain. The CDR3 is 15 amino acids. Trimming cost V 0 bases and J 7 bases, with 10 bases left between them. From germline, CDR1 is SEHNR and CDR2 FQNEAQ (reference sequence). Written as DNA, the CDR3 is TGTGCCAGCAGCTTAGCCAGCGGCGTGAATTCACCCCTCCACTTT. Translating it yields CASSLASGVNSPLHF.

This sequence joins TRBV6-2 or TRBV6-3 and TRBJ2-7; D gene unclear. The CDR3 loop spans 15 amino acids. V was trimmed by 6 bases and J by 0 bases, leaving 15 bases between them. The germline V gene has CDR1 MNHEY and CDR2 SVGEGT. The CDR3 region is CASRGRAQSSYEQYF. Here the CDR3 DNA reads TGTGCCAGCAGAGGCCGGGCTCAGAGCTCCTACGAGCAGTACTTC.

This clonotype was seen more than once but under ten times. V usage is TRBV7-8 and J usage is TRBJ2-1; D is possibly TRBD1 (6 bases). CDR3 length equals 15 residues. Trimming removed 3 bases at V and 0 bases at J, with 9 bases between. Germline CDR1 and CDR2: SGHVS and FQNEAQ. CDR3 amino acids: CASSFRGRSYNEQFF. In DNA, the CDR3 is TGTGCCAGCAGCTTCAGGGGCCGCTCCTACAATGAGCAGTTCTTC.

The rearrangement uses TRBV7-9 and TRBJ1-1; TRBD1 agrees at 7 bases. Losses at the gene ends were 1 base for V and 10 bases for J; bases not matched to a gene: 6. The CDR3 length is 13 residues. Germline V gene data show CDR1 as SEHNR and CDR2 as FQNEAQ (reference sequence). CDR3 region: CASSLEGTGVAFF. The CDR3 nucleotides are TGTGCCAGCAGCTTAGAGGGAACAGGGGTAGCTTTCTTT.

As for this clonotype: A much larger clone sits a single nucleotide away, making a read error possible. The V and J genes are TRBV29-1 and TRBJ2-7; D is ambiguous. The CDR3 has 13 residues. Trimming left V 5 bases short and J 0 bases short, with 11 bases between. CDR1 is SQVTM, CDR2 ANQGSEA, per germline. CDR3 DNA sequence: TGCAGCGTTTCCCTTCCGAGCTCCTACGAGCAGTACTTC. Translated, it gives CSVSLPSSYEQYF.

This clonotype was counted ten times or more. The chain employs TRBV2 and TRBJ1-2; D unclear. V was shortened by 4 bases and J by 4 bases, with 10 bases between the two germline ends. The germline V gene encodes CDR1 SNHLY and CDR2 FYNNEI. CDR3 length: 13 amino acids. The CDR3, as DNA: TGTGCCAGCAGTGGGACGCGGGCCTATGGCTACACCTTC. Amino acids: CASSGTRAYGYTF. The full variable domain, its missing parts supplied by reference TRBV2 and TRBJ1-2, is EPEVTQTPSHQVTQMGQEVILRCVPISNHLYFYWYRQILGQKVEFLVSFYNNEISEKSEIFDDQFSVERPDGSNFTLKIRSTKLEDSAMYFCASSGTRAYGYTFGSGTRLTVV.

This clonotype has a handful of counts. The CDR3 loop is CASSRQSPNEKLFF. CDR3 in DNA: TGTGCCAGCAGTCGACAGTCCCCTAATGAAAAACTGTTTTTT. The genes are TRBV12-3 or TRBV12-4 and TRBJ1-4; perhaps TRBD1 as D (5 bases). The CDR3 loop spans 14 amino acids. V was clipped by 5 bases and J by 3 bases, with 10 bases between them.

The chain is built from TRBV9 and TRBJ1-6; D call uncertain. Germline CDR1 reads SGDLS; CDR2 reads YYNGEE. The V end was cut by 0 bases, the J end by 7 bases, with 14 bases between. The length of the CDR3 is 16 residues. The CDR3 reads CASSVGPGVGNSPLHF. CDR3 bases: TGTGCCAGCAGCGTAGGACCTGGGGTAGGAAATTCACCCCTCCACTTT.

There are many counts of this clonotype. The chain employs TRBV7-6 and TRBJ1-1, with TRBD1 as a possible D gene (5 bases). The CDR3 runs to 13 residues. Trimming removed 2 bases from V and 3 bases from J, with 7 bases in between. Germline V gene data show CDR1 as SGHVS and CDR2 as FNYEAQ. The DNA for the CDR3 is TGTGCCAGCAGCTTACAAGGGGACACTGAAGCTTTCTTT. Translated: CASSLQGDTEAFF. Full variable domain (remainder filled in from reference TRBV7-6 and TRBJ1-1): GAGVSQSPRYKVTKRGQDVALRCDPISGHVSLYWYRQALGQGPEFLTYFNYEAQQDKSGLPNDRFSAERPEGSISTLTIQRTEQRDSAMYRCASSLQGDTEAFFGQGTRLTVV.

This clonotype was seen a handful of times. The chain carries TRBV5-5 and TRBJ2-5, with no clear D. Trimming removed 3 bases at V and 2 bases at J, with 8 bases between. Germline V gene data show CDR1 as SGHKS and CDR2 as YYEKEE (reference sequence). CDR3 length equals 13 residues. The chain's CDR3 is CASSWGSQETQYF. As DNA, the CDR3 is TGTGCCAGCAGCTGGGGATCGCAAGAGACCCAGTACTTC.

This clonotype has only a few counts. The CDR3 region has the DNA TGTGCCAGCAGTGTCCGGGGAGAGCAGTACTTC. It codes for CASSVRGEQYF. The chain combines TRBV25-1 with TRBJ2-7; weak D call: TRBD2 (5 bases). Germline CDR1 is MGHDK and CDR2 is SYGVNS. This CDR3 region has 11 residues. Trimming pared 4 bases from V and 7 bases from J, leaving 8 bases between.

The rearrangement uses TRBV21-1 and TRBJ2-5; TRBD1 is taken as the D call from the table, unchecked against the DNA. TRBV21-1 is reported as a pseudogene. The CDR3 consists of 17 residues. CDR3 DNA sequence: TGTGCCAGCAGCAAAATCAGGTTGGGACGTGCGGCAGAGACCCAGTACTTC. Encoded protein: CASSKIRLGRAAETQYF.

This clonotype was counted a few times. The gene calls are TRBV28 and TRBJ2-1; 7 bases fit TRBD1. V dropped 8 bases and J dropped 4; count of bases not matched to a gene: 14. CDR3 length: 16 amino acids. Per the germline V gene, CDR1 is MDHEN and CDR2 is SYDVKM. The CDR3: CASVTPSGTAYNEQFF. The DNA for the CDR3 is TGTGCCAGCGTGACCCCCTCCGGGACAGCTTACAATGAGCAGTTCTTC.

The sample holds a few counts of this clonotype. The rearrangement links TRBV6-2 or TRBV6-3 to TRBJ1-6; D ambiguous. Germline CDR1 and CDR2: MNHEY and SVGEGT. V lost 5 bases to trimming and J lost 3 bases, with 8 bases between them. The CDR3 consists of 14 residues. The CDR3 loop reads CASSPGIYNSPLHF. CDR3 nucleotide sequence: TGTGCCAGCAGTCCCGGGATCTATAATTCACCCCTCCACTTT.